This T cell receptor beta chain was observed in a study of cytomegalovirus exposure and HLA in healthy donors. For the study at large: From donors who were HLA-typed, an early data release held 80 million or so unique TCRs. Study outcomes and limitations: Segments of the TCR beta V type were, in most cases, productive about 90% or about 30% of the time in an earlier analysis.

The donors, nominally healthy at sampling, likely had unrecorded immune exposures. The CDR3 consists of 15 residues. V lost 4 bases, J lost 0 bases, and 4 bases stayed unmatched. Germline V gives CDR1 SGHNT, CDR2 YYREEE (reference sequence). The PCR had 60 Vbeta and 13 Jbeta primers. Data came from immunoSEQ multiplex PCR; TCRdb stores just in-frame clones and leaves some out. The sample comprises 130,000 or so clones, approximately 80% of which are singletons, and roughly 1.9% rests with the top ten. This clone was seen a single time. Its antigen remains unidentified. The source of this sequence is a woman in her thirties or forties in good health and CMV-seronegative. V and J are TRBV5-4 and TRBJ2-7; 10 positions agree with TRBD2. Specimen: PBMCs. In nucleotides, the CDR3 is TGTGCCAGCAGCCCGGGGACTAGCGACTCCTACGAGCAGTACTTC. This translates into CASSPGTSDSYEQYF. Combining the CDR3 with reference TRBV5-4 and TRBJ2-7 gives the whole variable domain ETGVTQSPTHLIKTRGQQVTLRCSSQSGHNTVSWYQQALGQGPQFIFQYYREEENGRGNFPPRFSGLQFPNYSSELNVNALELDDSALYLCASSPGTSDSYEQYFGPGTRLTVT.